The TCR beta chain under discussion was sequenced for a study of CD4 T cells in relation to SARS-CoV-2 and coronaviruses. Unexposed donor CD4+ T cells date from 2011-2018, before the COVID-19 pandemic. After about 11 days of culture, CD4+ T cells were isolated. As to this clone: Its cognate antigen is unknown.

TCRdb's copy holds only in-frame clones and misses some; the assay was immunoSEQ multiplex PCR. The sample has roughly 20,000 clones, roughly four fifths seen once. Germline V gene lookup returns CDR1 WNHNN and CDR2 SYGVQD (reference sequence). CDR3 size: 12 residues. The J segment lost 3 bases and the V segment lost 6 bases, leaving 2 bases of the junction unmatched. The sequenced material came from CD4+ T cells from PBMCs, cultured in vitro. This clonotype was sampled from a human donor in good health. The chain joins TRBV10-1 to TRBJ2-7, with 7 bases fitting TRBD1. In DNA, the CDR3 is TGCGCCAGCAGCGGGGACAGCTACGAGCAGTACTTC. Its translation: CASSGDSYEQYF.